Listed here is a single T cell receptor beta chain. Its antigen is still unknown. V shed 5 bases, J shed 10 bases, and the junction held 6 bases outside the gene matches. This CDR3 spans 12 amino acids. The data are from a study of Ad26.COV2.S vaccination and SARS-CoV-2 variants. Overall study context: Ad26.COV2.S, an intramuscular injection, was given once or twice 56 days apart. Findings and caveats of the study: The analyses of TCR breadth and depth may have understated the size of total T cell responses. Comparable non-spike TCR breadth was observed in vaccine and placebo recipients.

Data came from immunoSEQ multiplex PCR; TCRdb stores just in-frame clones and leaves some out. The data contain about 680,000 clones, around 92% of them singletons. Treatment indicated: 19 received Ad26.COV2.S at low or high dose, single or two shots; 5 received placebo; per-sample allocation not given. Specimens were obtained on day 63 following the first vaccine or placebo injection. Sample: peripheral blood, taken in a trial of Ad26.COV2.S vaccine versus placebo. The rearrangement links TRBV12-3 or TRBV12-4 to TRBJ1-1, with 8 bases aligning to TRBD1. The TCR sequence derives from a person aged 18-60 years who received the Ad26.COV2.S COVID-19 vaccine or a placebo. In DNA, the CDR3 is TGTGCCAGCAGTGGACAGGGAAGGGGAGCTTTCTTT. It specifies CASSGQGRGAFF.